A single sample is the source of the 8 T cell receptor beta chains below, sequenced in a study of shared T cell receptors in the human thymus. TCRdb's table, derived via immunoSEQ multiplex PCR, lists solely in-frame clones and lacks some. Here the sample spans some 760,000 clones, 80% to 90% being singletons. The sample was also linked to a second study, of human thymus T cells.

Source material: thymocytes. The receptors come from a girl under three years old with a congenital heart defect.

The CDR3 DNA reads TGTGCCAGCAGCTTGGATAGTCCCAAAAACATTCAGTACTTC. This encodes CASSLDSPKNIQYF. This chain links TRBV5-6 with TRBJ2-4; the D is unclear. V lost 0 bases, J lost 2 bases, and 6 bases lay in between. Per germline, CDR1 SGHDT and CDR2 YYEEEE. This CDR3 spans 14 amino acids. The full variable domain, its missing parts supplied by reference TRBV5-6 and TRBJ2-4, is DAGVTQSPTHLIKTRGQQVTLRCSPKSGHDTVSWYQQALGQGPQFIFQYYEEEERQRGNFPDRFSGHQFPNYSSELNVNALLLGDSALYLCASSLDSPKNIQYFGAGTRLSVL.

The chain combines TRBV6-5 with TRBJ1-1; tentatively, D is TRBD1 (6 bases). The CDR3 sequence is 11 residues long. Germline CDR1 reads MNHEY; CDR2 reads SVGAGI. V lost 6 bases, J lost 10 bases, and 12 bases lay in between. CDR3 in amino acids: CASRGQPGAFF. The CDR3 DNA reads as TGTGCCAGCAGAGGACAGCCTGGAGCTTTCTTT.

The CDR3 sequence: CASSINRETEAFF. CDR3 coding DNA: TGTGCCAGTAGTATTAACAGGGAAACTGAAGCTTTCTTT. The chain uses TRBV19 and TRBJ1-1; tentative D call: TRBD1 (6 bases). The CDR3 runs 13 residues. The V gene lost 3 bases and the J gene lost 5 bases, with 10 bases spanning the gap. Germline CDR1 LNHDA, CDR2 SQIVND (reference sequence).

This rearrangement joins TRBV4-1 to TRBJ1-2, with no clear D. The CDR3 spans 17 residues. Trimming left V 0 bases short and J 4 bases short, with 18 bases between. Germline V gives CDR1 MGHRA, CDR2 YSYEKL. The CDR3 reads CASSQDEGTAEFYGYTF. The DNA for the CDR3 is TGCGCCAGCAGCCAAGATGAGGGAACCGCCGAATTCTATGGCTACACCTTC.

The gene calls are TRBV28 and TRBJ1-2; 9 bases map to TRBD1. The V and J ends lost 6 bases and 8 bases, in that order; junction bases with no gene match: 7. CDR3 size: 13 residues. Germline CDR1 is MDHEN and CDR2 is SYDVKM. CDR3 nucleotides: TGTGCCAGCAGCACCGGGACAGGGAAAGGCTACACCTTC. Translated: CASSTGTGKGYTF.

The chain is built from TRBV7-7 and TRBJ2-3; the D gene is possibly TRBD2 (5 bases). The CDR3 length is 16 residues. Germline loops: CDR1 SSHAT, CDR2 FNYEAQ (reference sequence). V lost 1 base, J lost 1 base, and 12 bases lay in between. The CDR3 sequence is CASSLGRGRGTDTQYF. CDR3 sequence (DNA): TGTGCCAGCAGCTTAGGACGGGGTCGGGGCACAGATACGCAGTATTTT. Combining the CDR3 with reference TRBV7-7 and TRBJ2-3 gives the whole variable domain GAGVSQSPRYKVTKRGQDVTLRCDPISSHATLYWYQQALGQGPEFLTYFNYEAQPDKSGLPSDRFSAERPEGSISTLTIQRTEQRDSAMYRCASSLGRGRGTDTQYFGPGTRLTVL.

V usage is TRBV2 and J usage is TRBJ1-1; D is undetermined. Germline V gives CDR1 SNHLY, CDR2 FYNNEI. V lost 0 bases and J 3 bases, leaving 11 bases between the germline ends. The CDR3 is 15 residues long. In DNA, the CDR3 is TGTGCCAGCAGTGAAGCTGCCCTAAGAGACACTGAAGCTTTCTTT. Its protein product is CASSEAALRDTEAFF.

The chain employs TRBV29-1 and TRBJ2-5; no reliable D call. V was shortened by 3 bases and J by 5 bases, with 7 bases between the two germline ends. This CDR3 has 11 residues. CDR1 and CDR2 (germline): SQVTM, ANQGSEA. CDR3 sequence (DNA): TGCAGCGTTGACCCCGAGGAGACCCAGTACTTC. As protein: CSVDPEETQYF.